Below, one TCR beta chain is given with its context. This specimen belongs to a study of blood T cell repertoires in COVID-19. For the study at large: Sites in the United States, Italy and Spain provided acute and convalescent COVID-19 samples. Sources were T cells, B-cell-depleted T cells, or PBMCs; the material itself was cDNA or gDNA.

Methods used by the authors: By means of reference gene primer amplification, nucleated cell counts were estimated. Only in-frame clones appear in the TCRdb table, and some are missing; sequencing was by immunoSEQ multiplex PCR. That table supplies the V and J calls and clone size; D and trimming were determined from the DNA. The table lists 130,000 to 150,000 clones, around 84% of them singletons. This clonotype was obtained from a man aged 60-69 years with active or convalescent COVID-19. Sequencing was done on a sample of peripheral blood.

The CDR3 DNA sequence: TGTGCCAGCAGTACTAGCGGGAGGGCCCTCAAAAACATTCAGTACTTC. The encoded protein is CASSTSGRALKNIQYF. This sequence joins TRBV7-2 and TRBJ2-4, with 13 bases lining up with TRBD2. This CDR3 contains 16 residues. Trimming took 6 bases from V and 3 from J; bases not matched to a gene: 5. From germline, CDR1 is SGHTA and CDR2 FQGNSA.